Shown below are 3 T cell receptor beta chains from a single sample sequenced in a study of shared clonotypes between healthy human individuals. The table came from immunoSEQ multiplex PCR; TCRdb's copy has only in-frame clones and leaves some out. The sample carries more than 500,000 clones, 90% to 96% recorded once. The sequenced sample consisted of naive CD4+ T cells sorted from blood. Described subset: CD45RA+ positively selected. These receptors all come from a woman in her 30s in good health.

The chain combines TRBV28 with TRBJ2-3; 7 bases match TRBD1. Germline trimming cut 5 bases from V and 1 base from J; bases unmatched to any gene: 12. This CDR3 spans 17 amino acids. The germline V gene has CDR1 MDHEN and CDR2 SYDVKM. The CDR3, as DNA: TGTGCCAGCAGTGGAGGAACAGGGGCCGGTCGCACAGATACGCAGTATTTT. This codes for CASSGGTGAGRTDTQYF.

This chain connects TRBV29-1 to TRBJ2-2; 10 nucleotides line up with TRBD2. The ends lost 5 bases at V and 4 bases at J; junction bases unmatched: 7. Germline lookup yields CDR1 SQVTM and CDR2 ANQGSEA. This CDR3 has 15 residues. The CDR3 spells CSVIRTSGGTGELFF. CDR3 coding DNA: TGCAGCGTTATACGGACTAGCGGTGGCACCGGGGAGCTGTTTTTT.

V usage is TRBV7-9 and J usage is TRBJ2-1; D may be TRBD1 (5 bases). CDR1 is SEHNR and CDR2 is FQNEAQ in the germline V gene (reference sequence). Between the trimmed V and J ends, which lost 5 bases and 5 bases, there was a span of 19 bases. The CDR3 runs to 16 residues. The chain's CDR3 is CASSPPMQGYHNEQFF. The CDR3 DNA is TGTGCCAGCAGCCCTCCGATGCAGGGTTACCACAATGAGCAGTTCTTC.